The T cell receptor beta chain under discussion was sequenced for a study of control samples from healthy donors and cancer patients. V was clipped by 0 bases and J by 9 bases, with 9 bases between them. The CDR3 spans 14 residues. Germline V lookup: CDR1 ENHRY, CDR2 SYGVKD. Clones were read by immunoSEQ multiplex PCR, and TCRdb kept only the in-frame ones, dropping some. The table records 150,000 or so clones, 80% to 95% of them present only once. The chain links TRBV10-3 to TRBJ1-6; tentatively, D is TRBD1 (6 bases). The sequenced material came from blood. The TCR comes from a man between 18 and 29 years old in good health. The CDR3 DNA reads as TGTGCCATCAGTGAGTCAAGGGGGGGTTCACCCCTCCACTTT. Amino acid sequence: CAISESRGGSPLHF.